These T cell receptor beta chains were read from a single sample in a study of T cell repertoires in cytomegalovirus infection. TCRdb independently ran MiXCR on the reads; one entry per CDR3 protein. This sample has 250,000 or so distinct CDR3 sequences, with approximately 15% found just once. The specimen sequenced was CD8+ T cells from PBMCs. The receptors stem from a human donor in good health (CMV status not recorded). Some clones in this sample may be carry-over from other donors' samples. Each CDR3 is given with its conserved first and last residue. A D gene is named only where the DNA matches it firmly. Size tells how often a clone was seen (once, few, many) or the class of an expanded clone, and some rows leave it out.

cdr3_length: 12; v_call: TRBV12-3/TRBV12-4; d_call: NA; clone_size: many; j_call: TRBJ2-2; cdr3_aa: CASSFSPGELFF; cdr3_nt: TGTGCCAGCAGTTTCTCCCCGGGGGAGCTGTTTTTT
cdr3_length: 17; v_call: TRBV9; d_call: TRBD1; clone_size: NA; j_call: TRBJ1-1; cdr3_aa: CASSRTGEGAVNTEAFF; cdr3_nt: TGTGCCAGCAGCAGGACAGGGGAGGGGGCAGTGAACACTGAAGCTTTCTTT
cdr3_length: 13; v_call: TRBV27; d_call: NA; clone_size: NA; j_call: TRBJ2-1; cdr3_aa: CASSLGFYNEQFF; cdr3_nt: TGTGCCAGCAGTTTAGGTTTCTACAATGAGCAGTTCTTC
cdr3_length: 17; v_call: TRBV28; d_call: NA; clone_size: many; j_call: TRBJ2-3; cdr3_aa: CASSLSLPGASTDTQYF; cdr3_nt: TGTGCCAGCAGTTTATCCCTCCCGGGAGCCAGCACAGATACGCAGTATTTT
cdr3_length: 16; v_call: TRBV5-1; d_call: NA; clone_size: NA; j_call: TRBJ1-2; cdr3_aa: CASTPGVSELNYGYTF; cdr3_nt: TGCGCCAGCACCCCTGGGGTTTCGGAGCTAAACTATGGCTACACCTTC
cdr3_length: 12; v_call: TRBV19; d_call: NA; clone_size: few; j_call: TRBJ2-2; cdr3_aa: CAGGQNTGELFF; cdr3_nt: TGTGCCGGGGGACAGAACACCGGGGAGCTGTTTTTT
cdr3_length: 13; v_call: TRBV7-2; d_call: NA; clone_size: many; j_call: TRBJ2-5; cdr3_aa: CASSFGGPETQYF; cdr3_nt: TGTGCCAGCAGCTTTGGGGGCCCGGAGACCCAGTACTTC
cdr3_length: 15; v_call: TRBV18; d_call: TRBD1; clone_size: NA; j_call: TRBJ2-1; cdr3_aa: CASSGRDRAYNEQFF; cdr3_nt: TGTGCCAGCTCAGGCCGGGACAGGGCATACAATGAGCAGTTCTTC
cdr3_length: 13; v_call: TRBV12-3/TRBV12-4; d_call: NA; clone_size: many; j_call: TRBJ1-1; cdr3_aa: CASSITGVTEAFF; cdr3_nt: TGTGCCAGCAGCATTACAGGTGTCACTGAAGCTTTCTTT
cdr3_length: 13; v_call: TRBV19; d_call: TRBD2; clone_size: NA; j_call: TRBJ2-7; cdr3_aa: CASSFGTRSEQYF; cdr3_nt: TGTGCCAGTAGTTTCGGGACTAGGTCCGAGCAGTACTTC
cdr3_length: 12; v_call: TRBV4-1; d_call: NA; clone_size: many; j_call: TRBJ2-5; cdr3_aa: CASSPDLETQYF; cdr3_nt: TGCGCCAGCAGTCCGGACCTAGAGACCCAGTACTTC
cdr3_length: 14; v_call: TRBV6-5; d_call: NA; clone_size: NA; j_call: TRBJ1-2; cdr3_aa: CASSYSTDYYGYTF; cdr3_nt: TGTGCCAGCAGTTACTCGACGGATTACTATGGCTACACCTTC
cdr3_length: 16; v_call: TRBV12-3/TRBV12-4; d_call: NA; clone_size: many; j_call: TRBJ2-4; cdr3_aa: CASSSYDRPLRNIQYF; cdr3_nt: TGTGCCAGCAGTTCCTACGACCGACCGCTTCGGAACATTCAGTACTTC
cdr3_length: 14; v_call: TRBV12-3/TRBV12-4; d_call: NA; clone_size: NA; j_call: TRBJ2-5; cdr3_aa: CASSPLGERETQYF; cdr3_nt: TGTGCCAGCAGTCCCCTAGGCGAGAGAGAGACCCAGTACTTC
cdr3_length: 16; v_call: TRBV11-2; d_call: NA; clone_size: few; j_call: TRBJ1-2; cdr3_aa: CASSLVIDRTDYGYTF; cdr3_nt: TGTGCCAGCAGCTTGGTCATCGACAGGACAGACTATGGCTACACCTTC
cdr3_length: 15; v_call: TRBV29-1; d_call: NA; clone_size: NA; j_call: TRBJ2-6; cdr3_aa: CSVEVRGSGANVLTF; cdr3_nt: TGCAGCGTTGAAGTCAGGGGCTCTGGGGCCAACGTCCTGACTTTC
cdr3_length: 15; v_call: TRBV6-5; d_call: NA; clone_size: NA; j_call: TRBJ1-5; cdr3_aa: CASSYNLGDNQPQHF; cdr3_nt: TGTGCCAGCAGTTACAATTTAGGCGACAATCAGCCCCAGCATTTT
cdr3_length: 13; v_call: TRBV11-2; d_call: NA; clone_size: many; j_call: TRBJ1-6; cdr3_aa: CASSLSESSPLHF; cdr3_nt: TGTGCCAGCAGCCTCTCCGAGAGTTCACCCCTCCACTTT
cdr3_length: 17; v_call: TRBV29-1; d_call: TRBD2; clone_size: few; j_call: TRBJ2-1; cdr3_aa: CSAEGLAGGTSYNEQFF; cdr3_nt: TGCAGCGCCGAGGGACTAGCGGGGGGAACCTCCTACAATGAGCAGTTCTTC
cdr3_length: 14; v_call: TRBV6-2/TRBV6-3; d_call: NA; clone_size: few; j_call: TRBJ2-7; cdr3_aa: CASSYGPRAYEQYF; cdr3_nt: TGTGCCAGCAGTTACGGCCCCAGAGCCTACGAGCAGTACTTC
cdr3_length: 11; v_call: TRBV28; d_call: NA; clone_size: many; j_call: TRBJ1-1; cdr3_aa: CAVGGRTEAFF; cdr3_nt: TGTGCTGTGGGGGGAAGAACTGAAGCTTTCTTT
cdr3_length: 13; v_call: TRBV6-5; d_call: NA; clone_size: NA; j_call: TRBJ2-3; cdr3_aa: CASSYTGTDTQYF; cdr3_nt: TGTGCCAGCAGTTACACCGGCACAGATACGCAGTATTTT
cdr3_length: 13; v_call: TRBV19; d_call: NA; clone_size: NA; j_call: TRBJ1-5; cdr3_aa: CASRLSGNQPQHF; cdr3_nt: TGTGCCAGTAGGTTGTCAGGCAATCAGCCCCAGCATTTT
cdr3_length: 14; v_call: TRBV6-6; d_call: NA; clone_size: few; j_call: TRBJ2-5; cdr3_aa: CASSYGDAPATQYF; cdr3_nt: TGTGCCAGCAGTTACGGGGATGCGCCGGCGACCCAGTACTTC
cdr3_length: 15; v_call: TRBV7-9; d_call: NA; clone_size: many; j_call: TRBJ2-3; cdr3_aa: CASSLDWSGTDTQYF; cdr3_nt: TGTGCCAGCAGCTTAGATTGGTCAGGGACAGATACGCAGTATTTT
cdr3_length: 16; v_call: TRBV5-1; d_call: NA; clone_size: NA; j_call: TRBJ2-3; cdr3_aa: CASSLELGIHADTQYF; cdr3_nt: TGCGCCAGCAGCTTGGAGTTGGGGATTCACGCAGATACGCAGTATTTT
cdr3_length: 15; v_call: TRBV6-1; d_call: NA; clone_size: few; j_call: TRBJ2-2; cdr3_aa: CASSVAGGDTGELFF; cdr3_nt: TGTGCCAGCAGTGTCGCAGGAGGGGACACCGGGGAGCTGTTTTTT
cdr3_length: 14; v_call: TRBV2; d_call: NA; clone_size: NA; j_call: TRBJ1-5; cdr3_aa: CATSEGRSNQPQHF; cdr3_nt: TGTGCCACCTCGGAGGGCAGGAGCAATCAGCCCCAGCATTTT
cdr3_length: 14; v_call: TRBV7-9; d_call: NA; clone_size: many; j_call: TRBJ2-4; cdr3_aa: CASSLSQGIDIQYF; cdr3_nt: TGTGCCAGCAGCTTATCCCAGGGTATCGACATTCAGTACTTC
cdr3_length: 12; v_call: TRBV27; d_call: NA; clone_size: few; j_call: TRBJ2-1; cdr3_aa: CASSTWDNEQFF; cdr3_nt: TGTGCCAGCAGTACGTGGGACAATGAGCAGTTCTTC
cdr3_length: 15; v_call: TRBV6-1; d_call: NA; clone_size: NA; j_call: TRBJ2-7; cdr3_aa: CASSESLADSYEQYF; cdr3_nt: TGTGCCAGCAGTGAATCCTTGGCGGACTCCTACGAGCAGTACTTC
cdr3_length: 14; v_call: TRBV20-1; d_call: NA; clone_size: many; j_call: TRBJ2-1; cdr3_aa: CSARSLELGNEQFF; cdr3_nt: TGCAGTGCTAGGTCGCTTGAATTAGGCAATGAGCAGTTCTTC
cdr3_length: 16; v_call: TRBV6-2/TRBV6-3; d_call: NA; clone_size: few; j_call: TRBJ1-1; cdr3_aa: CASSSPRVGMNTEAFF; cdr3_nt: TGTGCCAGCAGTTCTCCGCGGGTCGGCATGAACACTGAAGCTTTCTTT
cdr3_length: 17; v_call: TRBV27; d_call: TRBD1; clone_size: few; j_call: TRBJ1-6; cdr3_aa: CASSSRTGSSYNSPLHF; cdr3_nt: TGTGCCAGCAGTTCTCGGACAGGGAGCTCCTATAATTCACCCCTCCACTTT
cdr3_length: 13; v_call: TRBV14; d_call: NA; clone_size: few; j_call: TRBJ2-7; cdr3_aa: CASSRGIRYEQYF; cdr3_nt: TGTGCCAGCAGCCGGGGAATTCGCTACGAGCAGTACTTC